Listed below are T cell receptor beta chains from one sample, sequenced in a study of identifying expanded T cells in peripheral blood. Repertoires were generated with immunoSEQ multiplex PCR, while TCRdb's copy carries only in-frame clones and drops some. Counted here are about 130,000 clones, roughly 90% occurring once; the ten biggest clones make up approximately 8.9%. Sequenced input: blood. These receptors were taken from a person between 18 and 75 years old in good health. CDR3s include the opening cysteine and the closing phenylalanine or tryptophan. Each record gives: V gene, D gene, clone size, J gene, CDR3 DNA, CDR3 protein. D genes are given only for firm matches. Clone size is not always given. Where it is, it says once, few, many or a class for expanded clones.

V: TRBV7-2; D: -; size: -; J: TRBJ1-1; DNA: TGTGCCAGCAGCTTACAAGTGAACACTGAAGCTTTCTTT; CDR3: CASSLQVNTEAFF
V: TRBV15; D: -; size: -; J: TRBJ1-1; DNA: TGTGCCACCAGTAGCAGGGGAATTGGGACTGAAGCTTTCTTT; CDR3: CATSSRGIGTEAFF
V: TRBV7-8; D: -; size: -; J: TRBJ1-4; DNA: TGTGCCAGCAGCGCGCGGCAAACAGCCTCTAATGAAAAACTGTTTTTT; CDR3: CASSARQTASNEKLFF
V: TRBV27; D: -; size: -; J: TRBJ1-5; DNA: TGTGCCAGCAGTCTACCGGGATGGCCCCAGCATTTT; CDR3: CASSLPGWPQHF
V: TRBV7-9; D: TRBD1; size: -; J: TRBJ2-3; DNA: TGTGCCAGCAACCGAGGGACAGGGGATGATACGCAGTATTTT; CDR3: CASNRGTGDDTQYF
V: TRBV7-2; D: -; size: -; J: TRBJ1-1; DNA: TGTGCCAGCAGCCAAGACCCGAACACTGAAGCTTTCTTT; CDR3: CASSQDPNTEAFF
V: TRBV9; D: -; size: -; J: TRBJ2-3; DNA: TGTGCCAGCAGCGTAGACTATGGGAGTTCAGATACGCAGTATTTT; CDR3: CASSVDYGSSDTQYF
V: TRBV4-3; D: -; size: -; J: TRBJ1-2; DNA: TGCGCCAGCAGCCAGGGGGGTAACTATGGCTACACCTTC; CDR3: CASSQGGNYGYTF
V: TRBV28; D: TRBD2; size: -; J: TRBJ2-3; DNA: TGTGCCAGCACTCCTAGCGGGTTCTCAGATACGCAGTATTTT; CDR3: CASTPSGFSDTQYF
V: TRBV4-2; D: -; size: -; J: TRBJ1-4; DNA: TGTGCCAGCAGCCAAAGGTCGGTGGGGGCAAATGAAAAACTGTTTTTT; CDR3: CASSQRSVGANEKLFF
V: TRBV14; D: TRBD1; size: -; J: TRBJ2-1; DNA: TGTGCCAGCAGCTTTTCGACAGGGTGGTATGAGCAGTTCTTC; CDR3: CASSFSTGWYEQFF
V: TRBV6-1; D: -; size: -; J: TRBJ2-1; DNA: TGTGCCAGCAGTGAAGCCGGGCTTAGTAGCGATGAGCAGTTCTTC; CDR3: CASSEAGLSSDEQFF
V: TRBV29-1; D: TRBD1; size: -; J: TRBJ1-1; DNA: TGCAGCGTTGTTACAGGGGGGGGTGGCACTGAAGCTTTCTTT; CDR3: CSVVTGGGGTEAFF
V: TRBV25-1; D: TRBD2; size: -; J: TRBJ2-1; DNA: TGTGCCAGCAGTGGAGCGGGATACGACAATGAGCAGTTCTTC; CDR3: CASSGAGYDNEQFF
V: TRBV11-2; D: -; size: once; J: TRBJ1-4; DNA: TGTGCCAGCAGCTCAGATGCAACTAATGAAAAACTGTTTTTT; CDR3: CASSSDATNEKLFF
V: TRBV2; D: -; size: -; J: TRBJ2-5; DNA: -; CDR3: CASSGDQILAQYF
V: TRBV5-1; D: TRBD1; size: -; J: TRBJ2-7; DNA: TGCGCCAGCAGCTTCACCTCAATGGGACAGGGGACCTACGAGCAGTACTTC; CDR3: CASSFTSMGQGTYEQYF
V: TRBV9; D: TRBD2; size: -; J: TRBJ2-1; DNA: TGTGCCAGCAGCGTAACGGGGGGGAACAATGAGCAGTTCTTC; CDR3: CASSVTGGNNEQFF
V: TRBV30; D: TRBD1; size: -; J: TRBJ1-5; DNA: TGTGCCTGGAGTCCCCCACAGGGGAGGCAGCCCCAGCATTTT; CDR3: CAWSPPQGRQPQHF
V: TRBV28; D: -; size: -; J: TRBJ2-1; DNA: TGTGCCAGCAGTCCGTGGAAACCTGGGACACTCAATGAGCAGTTCTTC; CDR3: CASSPWKPGTLNEQFF
V: TRBV6-6; D: TRBD1; size: -; J: TRBJ1-2; DNA: TGTGCCAGCAGTTACAGGGGGCAAAACTATGGCTACACCTTC; CDR3: CASSYRGQNYGYTF
V: TRBV19; D: -; size: -; J: TRBJ1-2; DNA: TGTGCCAGTAGTCTCATCAGGGGAATCTCTGGCTACACCTTC; CDR3: CASSLIRGISGYTF
V: TRBV6-6; D: TRBD2; size: -; J: TRBJ2-7; DNA: TGTGCCAGCAGTTACTCGATTGGGGCGGGAGGCTACGAGCAGTACTTC; CDR3: CASSYSIGAGGYEQYF
V: TRBV5-8; D: -; size: once; J: TRBJ2-1; DNA: TGTGCCAGCAGCCCCTTTCCATCGCCGTTCTTC; CDR3: CASSPFPSPFF
V: TRBV7-2; D: -; size: -; J: TRBJ2-3; DNA: TGTGCCAGCAGCTGGAAATTTAGCACAGATACGCAGTATTTT; CDR3: CASSWKFSTDTQYF
V: TRBV7-9; D: -; size: -; J: TRBJ2-2; DNA: TGTGCCAGCAGCCAGGGGTCTCCCCGGGAGCTGTTTTTT; CDR3: CASSQGSPRELFF
V: TRBV13; D: TRBD2; size: -; J: TRBJ2-7; DNA: TGTGCCAGCAGCCGCGGACTAGCGGGAGAACGTGAGCAGTACTTC; CDR3: CASSRGLAGEREQYF
V: TRBV19; D: TRBD1; size: -; J: TRBJ1-3; DNA: TGTGCCAGTAGTATGGACAGGCTCTCTGGAAACACCATATATTTT; CDR3: CASSMDRLSGNTIYF
V: TRBV19; D: -; size: -; J: TRBJ2-4; DNA: TGTGCCAGTAGTATCATTGGTGGTAAAAACATTCAGTACTTC; CDR3: CASSIIGGKNIQYF
V: TRBV28; D: TRBD1; size: -; J: TRBJ2-6; DNA: TGTGCCAGCAGTACAGGGGGCTCTGGGGCCAACGTCCTGACTTTC; CDR3: CASSTGGSGANVLTF
V: TRBV7-3; D: -; size: -; J: TRBJ1-6; DNA: TGTGCCAGCAGCTTAGGGGCTGACAGAAATTCACCCCTCCACTTT; CDR3: CASSLGADRNSPLHF
V: TRBV6-5; D: -; size: -; J: TRBJ2-5; DNA: TGTGCCAGCAGTTATCCCCTACAACAAGAGACCCAGTACTTC; CDR3: CASSYPLQQETQYF
V: TRBV6-1; D: -; size: -; J: TRBJ1-2; DNA: TGTGCCAGTCTTCTGAGGCCTACCGGTGGCTACACCTTC; CDR3: CASLLRPTGGYTF
V: TRBV7-9; D: -; size: -; J: TRBJ2-1; DNA: TGTGCCAGCAGCTGGGGATCCCCGGTCCCCAATGAGCAGTTCTTC; CDR3: CASSWGSPVPNEQFF
V: TRBV4-1; D: TRBD1; size: -; J: TRBJ2-7; DNA: TGCGCCAGCAGCCCAGGACAGGGCCCTAATCCCTACGAGCAGTACTTC; CDR3: CASSPGQGPNPYEQYF
V: TRBV7-6; D: TRBD1; size: -; J: TRBJ2-6; DNA: TGTGCCAGCAGCCGGGACAGGGGGGTTGGGGCCAACGTCCTGACTTTC; CDR3: CASSRDRGVGANVLTF